This record looks at one TCR beta chain sequence and its context. The clone's antigen remains unknown. Per-base quality was not reported, and no clone a single base away is much larger than it. The library was made by 5' RACE. These reads were obtained on an Illumina HiSeq 2500. A second roughly 6 to 11 cycle PCR used a sample-barcoded 5' primer and a J-beta primer mix. A template-switch 5' adaptor carrying 12 random nucleotides introduced a unique molecular identifier onto each TCR beta cDNA molecule. Each sample yielded at least 3 million CDR3-containing paired-end reads. First-strand cDNA was synthesized from all RNA with the Mint cDNA synthesis kit, primed by a TRBC-specific oligonucleotide. After uracil-DNA glycosylase treatment, a first 18-cycle PCR used universal primers M1SS and BC2_uni_R on all cDNA. As for the authors' bioinformatics: For normalization, 1 million high-quality reads were randomly selected from each sample, with every read carrying a distinct molecular identifier. Reads sharing molecular identifiers were discarded rather than binned into consensus sequences. MiTCR, run with a Q25 quality threshold and the strictest error-elimination algorithm, handled CDR3 identification, clonotype clustering and error correction. Lower-bound total TCR beta diversity was estimated with a nonparametric unseen species model using Euler transformation. In TCRdb, the public reads were trimmed at Q25 with fastp and aligned with MiXCR, with productive beta chains retained. Here each entry gathers all rows of one CDR3 protein and keeps the most common genes and DNA. These V and J calls are TCRdb output, not the study's own analysis. The sample has about 1.7 million distinct CDR3 sequences on record, under 30% of them singletons. The ten largest clones capture over 7% of the sample.

These data come from a study of blood T cells in healthy people across ages (dated by TCRdb to between 2015 and 2017). With respect to the entire study: In model experiments, template switching captured roughly one uniquely barcoded TCR beta cDNA molecule for every two T cells. Using deep sequencing normalized with unique cDNA molecular identifiers, the study measured how TCR beta repertoire diversity changes with age. The donors were split into four age groups: young (average around 17 years), middle-aged (roughly 42), aged (more than 60) and long-lived (82). To avoid experimental bias, donors of different ages were randomly spread across the sequencing lanes. The study analyzed two additional independent replicas of 1 million unique cDNA reads from the same blood draw for two donors, one aged 18 to 29 and one aged 80 or older.

Donors were a few dozen systemically healthy Caucasian individuals from Russia aged roughly 6 to 100 years. Ten milliliters of peripheral blood were drawn from each donor into EDTA-treated Vacutainer tubes. Ficoll-Paque density-gradient centrifugation was used to isolate PBMCs, with at least 7 million per sample. Total RNA, at least 6 micrograms per sample, was extracted from PBMCs with Trizol reagent. For every donor, flow cytometry on a PBMC aliquot measured the percentage of naive CD45RAhigh/CD27high T cells. V lost 5 bases and J lost 4 bases; the stretch between them is 14 bases long. CDR1 and CDR2 were assigned from the germline V gene as KGHSH and LQKENI. There are 14 amino acids in the CDR3, from cysteine to phenylalanine inclusive. Just the 42-base CDR3 DNA is kept, in frame starting at base 1. Overall results and qualifications from the work: Because the CMV infection status of the donors was unknown, age-related changes in expanded clonotypes may potentially have been confounded. Conclusive comparison of naive and antigen-experienced compartments was prevented by the profiling of bulk unsorted PBMCs. The percentage of naive T cells measured by flow cytometry correlated strongly with observed TCR beta diversity. Estimates of total diversity from one million sequenced T cells were regarded as lower bounds and underestimates. Observed TCR beta diversity per million T cells fell roughly linearly with age, and a significant reduction was already apparent by age about 38. Compared with the aged group, the long-lived group had more naive CD4+ T cells, fewer expanded clones and increased TCR diversity, suggesting age selection.

The rearrangement joined TRBV18 to TRBJ2-5, with TRBD2 tentatively as D gene (6 bases match). The source of this sequence is a woman in her thirties in good health. The source material was blood. DNA sequence: TGTGCCAGCTCAAACGGAGGGGTTGGAGAGACCCAGTACTTC. This yields the protein CASSNGGVGETQYF.